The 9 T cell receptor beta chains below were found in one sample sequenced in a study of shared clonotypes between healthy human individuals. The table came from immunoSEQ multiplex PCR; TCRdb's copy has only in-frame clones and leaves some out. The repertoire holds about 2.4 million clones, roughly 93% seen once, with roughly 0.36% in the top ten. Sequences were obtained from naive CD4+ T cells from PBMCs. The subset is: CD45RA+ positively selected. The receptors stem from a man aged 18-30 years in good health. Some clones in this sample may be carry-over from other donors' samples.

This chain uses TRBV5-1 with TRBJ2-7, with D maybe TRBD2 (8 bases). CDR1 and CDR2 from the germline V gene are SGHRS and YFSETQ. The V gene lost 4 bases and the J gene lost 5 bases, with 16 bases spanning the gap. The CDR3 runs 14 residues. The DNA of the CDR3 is TGCGCCAGCAGCGGGACAGCGGGAGAGGACGAGCAGTACTTC. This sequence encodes CASSGTAGEDEQYF.

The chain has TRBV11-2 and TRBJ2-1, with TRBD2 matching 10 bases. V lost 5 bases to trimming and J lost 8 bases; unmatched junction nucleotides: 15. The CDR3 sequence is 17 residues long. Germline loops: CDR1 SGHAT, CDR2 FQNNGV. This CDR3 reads CASSIGLADDFIYEQFF. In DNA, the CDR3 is TGTGCCAGCAGCATCGGACTAGCGGACGACTTCATCTATGAGCAGTTCTTC.

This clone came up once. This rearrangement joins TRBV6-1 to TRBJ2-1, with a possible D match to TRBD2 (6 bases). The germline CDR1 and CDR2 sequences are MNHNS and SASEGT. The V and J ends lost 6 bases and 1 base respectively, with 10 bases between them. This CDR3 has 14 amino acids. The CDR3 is CASSLTRSYNEQFF. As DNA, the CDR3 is TGTGCCAGCAGCCTGACTAGGTCCTACAATGAGCAGTTCTTC.

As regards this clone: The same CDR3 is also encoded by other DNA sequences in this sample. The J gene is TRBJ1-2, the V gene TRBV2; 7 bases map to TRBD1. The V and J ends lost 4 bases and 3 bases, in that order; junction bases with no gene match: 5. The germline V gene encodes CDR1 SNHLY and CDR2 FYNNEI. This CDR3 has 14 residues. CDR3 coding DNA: TGTGCCAGCAGTGCAGGGACAGCTCACTATGGCTACACCTTC. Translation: CASSAGTAHYGYTF.

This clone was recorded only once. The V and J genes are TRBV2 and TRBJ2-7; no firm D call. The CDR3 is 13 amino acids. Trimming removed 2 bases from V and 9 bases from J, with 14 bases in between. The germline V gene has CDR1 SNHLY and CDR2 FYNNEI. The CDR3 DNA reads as TGTGCCAGCAGTGAATTTGCAGGAGTGTGGCAGTACTTC. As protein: CASSEFAGVWQYF.

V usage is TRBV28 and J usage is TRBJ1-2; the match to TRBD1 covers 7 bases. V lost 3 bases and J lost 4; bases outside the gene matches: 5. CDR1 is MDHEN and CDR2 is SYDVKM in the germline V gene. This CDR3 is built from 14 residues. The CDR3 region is CASSLVGGTYGYTF. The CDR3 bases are TGTGCCAGCAGTTTGGTAGGGGGCACCTATGGCTACACCTTC.

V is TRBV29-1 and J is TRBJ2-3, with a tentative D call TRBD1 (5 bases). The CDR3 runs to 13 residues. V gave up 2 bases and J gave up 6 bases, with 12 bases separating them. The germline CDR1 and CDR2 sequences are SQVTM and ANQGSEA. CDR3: CSVEFRAGDTQYF. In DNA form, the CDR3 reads TGCAGCGTTGAATTCAGGGCTGGCGATACGCAGTATTTT.

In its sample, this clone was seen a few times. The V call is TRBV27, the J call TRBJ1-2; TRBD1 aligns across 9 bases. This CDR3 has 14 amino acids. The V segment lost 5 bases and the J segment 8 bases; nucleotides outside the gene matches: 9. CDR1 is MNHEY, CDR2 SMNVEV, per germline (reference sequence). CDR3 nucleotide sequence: TGTGCCAGCAGTCCCAGACAGGGGGGTACGGGCTACACCTTC. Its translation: CASSPRQGGTGYTF.

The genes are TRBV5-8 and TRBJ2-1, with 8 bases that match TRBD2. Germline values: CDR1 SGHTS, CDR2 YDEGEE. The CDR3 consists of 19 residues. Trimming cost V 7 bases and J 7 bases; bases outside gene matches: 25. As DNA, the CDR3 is TGTGCCAGCCCCGCCTCCTACCTTGAGGCGGGACTAGGGAAGAATGAGCAGTTCTTC. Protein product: CASPASYLEAGLGKNEQFF.